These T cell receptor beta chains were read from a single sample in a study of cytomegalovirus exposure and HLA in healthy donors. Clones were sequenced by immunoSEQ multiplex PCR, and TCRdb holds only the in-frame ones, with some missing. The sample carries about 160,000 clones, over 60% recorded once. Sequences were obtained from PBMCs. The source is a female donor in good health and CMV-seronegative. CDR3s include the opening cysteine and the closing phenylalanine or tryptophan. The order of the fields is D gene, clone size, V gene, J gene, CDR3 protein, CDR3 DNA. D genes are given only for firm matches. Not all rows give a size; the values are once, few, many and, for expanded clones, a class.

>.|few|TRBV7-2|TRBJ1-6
CASSLGDSTNSPLHF
TGTGCCAGCAGCTTAGGCGACAGCACCAATTCACCCCTCCACTTT
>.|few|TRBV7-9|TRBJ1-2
CASSPPQGGYTF
TGTGCCAGCAGCCCCCCCCAGGGCGGCTACACCTTC
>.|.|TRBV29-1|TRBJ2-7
CSVGARDNYYEQYF
TGCAGCGTTGGGGCTAGGGACAACTACTACGAGCAGTACTTC
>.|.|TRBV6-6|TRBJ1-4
CASSYSRANEKLFF
TGTGCCAGCAGTTACTCGAGGGCTAATGAAAAACTGTTTTTT
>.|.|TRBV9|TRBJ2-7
CASSEGPPPSYEQYF
TGTGCCAGCAGTGAGGGCCCCCCCCCTTCCTACGAGCAGTACTTC
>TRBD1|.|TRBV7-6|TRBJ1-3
CASSLHRGDRAHGNTIYF
TGTGCCAGCAGCCTCCATAGGGGGGACAGGGCTCACGGAAACACCATATATTTT
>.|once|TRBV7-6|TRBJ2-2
CASSPGFSGELFF
TGTGCCAGCAGCCCGGGGTTTTCCGGGGAGCTGTTTTTT
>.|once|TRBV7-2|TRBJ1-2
CASSPFGSGYTF
TGTGCCAGCAGCCCGTTCGGTAGTGGCTACACCTTC
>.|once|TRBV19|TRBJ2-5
CASSRLTASQETQYF
TGTGCCAGTAGTAGGTTGACAGCTTCCCAAGAGACCCAGTACTTC
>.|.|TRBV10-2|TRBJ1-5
CASMGAKNQPQHF
TGCGCCAGCATGGGGGCGAAGAATCAGCCCCAGCATTTT
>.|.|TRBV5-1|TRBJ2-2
CASSPPGELFF
TGCGCCAGCAGCCCCCCAGGGGAGCTGTTTTTT
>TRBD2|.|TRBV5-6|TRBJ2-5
CASSLWALGGGYQETQYF
TGTGCCAGCAGCTTGTGGGCGCTTGGGGGGGGGTACCAAGAGACCCAGTACTTC
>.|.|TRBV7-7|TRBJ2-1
CASSSRLGNEQFF
TGTGCCAGCAGCTCCCGACTGGGCAATGAGCAGTTCTTC
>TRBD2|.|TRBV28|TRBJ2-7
CASSSGSGRYYEQYF
TGTGCCAGCAGCTCGGGGAGCGGGAGGTACTACGAGCAGTACTTC
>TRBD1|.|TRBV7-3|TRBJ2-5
CASSLGRGRRETQYF
TGTGCCAGCAGCTTGGGAAGGGGGCGCAGAGAGACCCAGTACTTC
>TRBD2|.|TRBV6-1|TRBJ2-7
CASSEGGLGAYEQYF
TGTGCCAGCAGTGAAGGGGGACTAGGGGCATACGAGCAGTACTTC
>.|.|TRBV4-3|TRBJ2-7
CASSQDLNRDEQYF
TGCGCCAGCAGCCAGGATCTTAACAGGGACGAGCAGTACTTC
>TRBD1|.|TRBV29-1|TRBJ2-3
CSVEVSGTGDTQYF
TGCAGCGTTGAAGTCTCCGGGACAGGGGATACGCAGTATTTT
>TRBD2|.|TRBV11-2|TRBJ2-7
CASSLYERDYEQHF
TGTGCCAGCAGCTTATATGAGCGGGACTACGAGCAGCACTTC
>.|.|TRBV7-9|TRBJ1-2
CASTFSFKENGYTF
TGTGCCAGCACCTTTTCCTTCAAGGAGAATGGCTACACCTTC
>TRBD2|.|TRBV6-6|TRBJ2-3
CASSYTSGRGTDTQYF
TGTGCCAGCAGTTACACTAGCGGGAGGGGGACAGATACGCAGTATTTT
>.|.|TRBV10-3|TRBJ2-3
CAIAEGRTTSTDTQYF
TGTGCCATTGCGGAAGGGAGAACAACTAGCACAGATACGCAGTATTTT
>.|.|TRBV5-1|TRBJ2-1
CASSTGQGGSYNEQFF
TGCGCCAGCAGCACCGGGCAAGGGGGCTCCTACAATGAGCAGTTCTTC
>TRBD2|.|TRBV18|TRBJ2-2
CASSRPIAGANGELFF
TGTGCCAGCTCACGCCCCATAGCGGGAGCAAACGGGGAGCTGTTTTTT
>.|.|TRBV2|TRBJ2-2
CASQGRGNTGELFF
TGTGCCAGCCAGGGAAGGGGTAACACCGGGGAGCTGTTTTTT
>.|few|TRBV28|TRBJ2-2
CASSLAQWGDTGELFF
TGTGCCAGCAGTTTAGCCCAATGGGGAGACACCGGGGAGCTGTTTTTT
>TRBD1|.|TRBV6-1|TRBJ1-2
CASALQGNYGYTF
TGTGCCAGCGCCTTACAGGGGAACTATGGCTACACCTTC
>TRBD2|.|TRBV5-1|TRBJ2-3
CASRVGGAEDTQYF
TGCGCCAGCAGAGTCGGGGGGGCAGAAGATACGCAGTATTTT
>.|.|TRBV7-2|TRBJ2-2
CASSSRLYTGELFF
TGTGCCAGCAGCTCCCGACTTTACACCGGGGAGCTGTTTTTT
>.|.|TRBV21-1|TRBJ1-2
CASSKGDHLSPTDRGVNYGYTF
TGTGCCAGCAGCAAGGGGGATCACCTTTCACCCACGGACAGGGGAGTCAACTATGGCTACACCTTC
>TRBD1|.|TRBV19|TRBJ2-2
CASRGQGVSGELFF
TGTGCCAGTCGGGGACAGGGCGTTTCCGGGGAGCTGTTTTTT
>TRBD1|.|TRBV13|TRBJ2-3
CASSSIRGQQTGGVDTQYF
TGTGCCAGCAGTTCTATCCGAGGACAACAGACAGGGGGCGTGGATACGCAGTATTTT
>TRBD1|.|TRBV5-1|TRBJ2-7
CASSLGTGGNYEQYF
TGCGCCAGCAGCTTGGGGACAGGGGGGAATTACGAGCAGTACTTC